Listed here are 3 T cell receptor beta chains from one sample, sequenced in a study of post-analysis software for immune sequencing data. Study-wide results and limits: Patients showed TRBV5-6, TRBV5-1 and TRBV20-1 among five TRBV segments more frequent than in controls.

No cognate antigen is known for these TCRs. TCR beta cDNA libraries had unique molecular identifiers. TCRdb used MiXCR to reprocess the PCR reads, holding one entry per CDR3 protein. The sample shows some 260,000 distinct CDR3 sequences, 36% of them seen only once. Input material: blood. These TCRs come from a girl under 18 with multiple sclerosis.

This clonotype was counted only a few times. The CDR3 spells CASSRTGGLSSPCEQYF. As DNA, the CDR3 is TGTGCCAGCAGCCGGACAGGGGGGCTTAGTAGCCCCTGCGAGCAGTACTTC. This chain uses TRBV27 with TRBJ2-7, with 10 bases fitting TRBD1. This CDR3 has 17 residues. The V gene end was trimmed by 6 bases and the J gene end by 6 bases; junction bases not matched to a gene: 17. Germline CDR1 reads MNHEY; CDR2 reads SMNVEV (reference sequence).

This clonotype was seen many times. This chain connects TRBV7-9 to TRBJ2-1; D is uncertain. V was cut by 1 base and J by 3 bases, with 16 bases left in between. The CDR3 is 17 residues long. In germline, CDR1 is SEHNR, CDR2 FQNEAQ (reference sequence). The CDR3 DNA reads TGTGCCAGCAGCTTAGTCGGGCAGTCGACGGGCTACAATGAGCAGTTCTTC. Amino acid sequence: CASSLVGQSTGYNEQFF.

The rearrangement links TRBV10-2 to TRBJ2-2, with D possibly TRBD1 on 6 matching bases. V was pared by 10 bases and J by 7 bases, with 10 bases between. There are 11 residues in the CDR3. The germline V gene has CDR1 WSHSY and CDR2 SAAADI. CDR3 amino acids: CAIRQVGELFF. The DNA for the CDR3 is TGCGCCATACGACAGGTCGGGGAGCTGTTTTTT.